Sequencing of this T cell receptor (beta chain) was carried out in a study of PD-L1 blockade in urothelial cancer. Study background: Previous chemotherapy exposure amounted to 0 to 3 regimens for patients. Analysis of the blood was performed 3 weeks (second dose) and 6 weeks after treatment start.

The time point denotes: pretreatment peripheral blood. Sampling of each patient yielded between 1 and 8 specimens, collected pretreatment and on-treatment. This clone was found a few times. CDR1 and CDR2 from the germline V gene are SGHVS and FNYEAQ. The CDR3 consists of 16 residues. The V end was cut by 1 base, the J end by 1 base, with 11 bases between. Here immunoSEQ multiplex PCR was the method, and the copy in TCRdb shows in-frame clones only, minus some. The table lists more than 90,000 clones, around 90% of them singletons. The TCR was taken from a man aged 55 to 70 with urothelial cancer. This specimen was PBMCs, taken around atezolizumab (anti-PD-L1) treatment. The rearrangement joins TRBV7-6 to TRBJ1-5, with a tentative D call TRBD1 (5 bases). The CDR3 loop is CASSLGVPGSNQPQHF. The CDR3 nucleotides are TGTGCCAGCAGCTTAGGGGTCCCAGGGAGCAATCAGCCCCAGCATTTT.